What follows are 16 T cell receptor beta chains derived from one specimen sequenced in a study of monozygotic twins with inflammatory bowel disease. Using the 5' RACE reads, TCRdb records one entry per CDR3 protein without DNA. The repertoire table contains roughly 120,000 distinct CDR3 sequences. The sample taken for sequencing was blood. The source is a human donor with ulcerative colitis or Crohn's disease, or a healthy co-twin of an affected twin (not recorded which).

This sequence joins TRBV12-3 or TRBV12-4 and TRBJ2-3; TCRdb calls TRBD1, which cannot be checked without DNA. The CDR3 has 15 amino acids. The CDR3 reads CASTNDRGHVDTQYF.

V and J are TRBV29-1 and TRBJ2-3; with no DNA, the TCRdb D assignment of TRBD1 cannot be verified. The CDR3 covers 14 residues. In germline, CDR1 is SQVTM, CDR2 ANQGSEA. CDR3 amino acids: CSVEGEGSTDTQYF.

The chain employs TRBV20-1 and TRBJ1-1. This CDR3 contains 15 residues. Germline-derived CDR1 and CDR2 are DFQATT and SNEGSKA (reference sequence). The CDR3 loop reads CSASPHLGRNTEAFF.

The chain carries TRBV20-1 and TRBJ2-5; TCRdb picks TRBD2, but there is no DNA to check that call. The germline V gene has CDR1 DFQATT and CDR2 SNEGSKA (reference sequence). The CDR3 loop spans 14 amino acids. CDR3: CSANGGWRVGTQYF.

This CDR3 reads CASSQDRFYYNEQFF. The genes are TRBV3-1 and TRBJ2-1. This CDR3 is 15 amino acids long. Germline CDR1 is LGHDT and CDR2 is YNNKEL (reference sequence).

This rearrangement joins TRBV10-3 to TRBJ2-3; TCRdb gives TRBD2 as the D gene, but with no DNA this cannot be confirmed. Germline loops: CDR1 ENHRY, CDR2 SYGVKD. This CDR3 has 15 amino acids. The CDR3 loop reads CAISDGTSLADTQYF.

The chain is built from TRBV4-3 and TRBJ2-7; TCRdb reports TRBD1, a call that lacks DNA to check it against. The germline V gene has CDR1 LGHNA and CDR2 YSLEER. The CDR3 is 15 residues long. CDR3 sequence reads: CASSQAPGQDYEQYF.

The gene calls are TRBV4-2 and TRBJ2-1; TCRdb selects TRBD1, and the lack of DNA leaves this call unchecked. The CDR3 has 15 residues. Germline CDR1 LGHNA, CDR2 YNFKEQ. The CDR3 loop reads CASSHQGRLYNEQFF.

V and J are TRBV7-9 and TRBJ2-3; TCRdb gives TRBD1 as the D gene, but with no DNA this cannot be confirmed. The CDR3 has 12 residues. In germline, CDR1 is SEHNR, CDR2 FQNEAQ (reference sequence). Here the CDR3 reads CASSYPGGTQYF.

The V call is TRBV7-3, the J call TRBJ2-3; TCRdb's assignment of TRBD2 cannot be checked, as there is no DNA. This CDR3 is built from 17 residues. Looked up from germline, CDR1 is SGHTA and CDR2 is FQGTGA. The CDR3 is CASRGSTSGGVTDTQYF. Full variable domain (remainder filled in from reference TRBV7-3 and TRBJ2-3): GAGVSQTPSNKVTEKGKYVELRCDPISGHTALYWYRQSLGQGPEFLIYFQGTGAADDSGLPNDRFFAVRPEGSVSTLKIQRTERGDSAVYLCASRGSTSGGVTDTQYFGPGTRLTVL.

V gene TRBV29-1 combines with J gene TRBJ1-2; TCRdb picks TRBD1, but there is no DNA to check that call. Germline V gene lookup returns CDR1 SQVTM and CDR2 ANQGSEA. CDR3 length: 12 residues. CDR3 in amino acids: CSVEEVGDGYTF.

V and J are TRBV5-1 and TRBJ1-4; the D call from TCRdb, TRBD1, cannot be confirmed without DNA. Germline lookup yields CDR1 SGHRS and CDR2 YFSETQ. This CDR3 has 15 amino acids. The CDR3 protein is CANSPETGGLGKLFF.

This sequence joins TRBV12-3 or TRBV12-4 and TRBJ1-1. The CDR3 length is 13 residues. CDR3 residues: CASSLAQRTEAFF.

CDR3 residues: CASSQGNQGADTEAFF. The chain has TRBV3-1 and TRBJ1-1; TCRdb's D call of TRBD1 is untestable without DNA. The CDR3 loop spans 16 amino acids. Per germline, CDR1 LGHDT and CDR2 YNNKEL (reference sequence).

The chain has TRBV10-3 and TRBJ2-3; TCRdb proposes TRBD2, but this gene call is untestable without DNA. CDR1 and CDR2 (germline): ENHRY, SYGVKD. The CDR3 spans 14 residues. CDR3 in amino acids: CAIGGTTSTDTQYF.

The chain uses TRBV5-1 and TRBJ2-1; TCRdb designates TRBD1, a call that cannot be tested without DNA. CDR1 and CDR2 from the germline V gene are SGHRS and YFSETQ. The CDR3 totals 14 residues. The CDR3 loop reads CASSKDRVYNEQFF.